This TCR beta chain was retrieved from a study of shared clonotypes between healthy human individuals. The table came from immunoSEQ multiplex PCR; TCRdb's copy has only in-frame clones and leaves some out. Of some 2,100,000 clones in the sample, approximately 94% were seen once. In germline, CDR1 is SNHLY, CDR2 FYNNEI. The CDR3 contains 12 residues. Trimming took 8 bases from V and 1 from J, leaving 9 bases between them. This clone appeared a single time. The specimen was naive CD4+ T cells sorted from blood. The subset here: CD45RA+ positively selected. The rearrangement joins TRBV2 to TRBJ2-7, with D hard to call. This clonotype was obtained from a man aged 18 to 29 in good health. CDR3: CASVGRSYEQYF. CDR3 in DNA: TGTGCCAGCGTAGGTCGGTCCTACGAGCAGTACTTC.